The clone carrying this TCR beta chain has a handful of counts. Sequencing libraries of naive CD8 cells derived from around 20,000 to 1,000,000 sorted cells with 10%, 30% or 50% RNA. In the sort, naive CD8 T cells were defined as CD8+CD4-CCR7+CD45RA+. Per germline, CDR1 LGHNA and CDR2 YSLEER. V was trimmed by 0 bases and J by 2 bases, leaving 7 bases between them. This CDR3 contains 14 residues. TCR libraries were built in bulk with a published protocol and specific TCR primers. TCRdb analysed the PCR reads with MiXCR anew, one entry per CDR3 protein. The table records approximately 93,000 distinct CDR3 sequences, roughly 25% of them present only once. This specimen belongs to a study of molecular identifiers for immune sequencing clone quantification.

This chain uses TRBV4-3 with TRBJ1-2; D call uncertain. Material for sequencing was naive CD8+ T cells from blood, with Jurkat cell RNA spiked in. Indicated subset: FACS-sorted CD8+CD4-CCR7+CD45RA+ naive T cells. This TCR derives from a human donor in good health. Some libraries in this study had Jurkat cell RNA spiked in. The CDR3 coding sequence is TGCGCCAGCAGCCAAGATATCGGAAACTATGGCTACACCTTC. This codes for CASSQDIGNYGYTF.